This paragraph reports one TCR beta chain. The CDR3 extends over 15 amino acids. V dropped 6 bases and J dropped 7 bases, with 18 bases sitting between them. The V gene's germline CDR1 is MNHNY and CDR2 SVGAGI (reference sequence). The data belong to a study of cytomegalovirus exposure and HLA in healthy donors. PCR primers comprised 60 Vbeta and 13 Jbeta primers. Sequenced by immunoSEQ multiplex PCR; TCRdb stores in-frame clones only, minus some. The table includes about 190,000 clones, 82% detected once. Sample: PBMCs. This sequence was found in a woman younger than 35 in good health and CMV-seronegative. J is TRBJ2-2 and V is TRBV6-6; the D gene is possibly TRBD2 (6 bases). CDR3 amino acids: CASRSAEEGLGELFF. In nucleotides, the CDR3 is TGTGCCAGCAGGTCAGCAGAGGAGGGTCTCGGGGAGCTGTTTTTT.